This T cell receptor (beta chain) was retrieved from a study of Graves' ophthalmopathy and Graves' hyperthyroidism. Study-level points and caveats: Blood also carried most expanded thyroid clonotypes exceeding 0.001 frequency.

Amplifying from RNA transcripts, the study obtained TCR beta CDR3 regions. In the first round, RT-PCR was carried out with HTBI primers, and a multiplex PCR formed the second round. TCRdb reprocessed the multiplex PCR reads via MiXCR and lists one record per CDR3 protein. The table records around 340,000 distinct CDR3 sequences, 17% of them present only once. This clonotype was counted many times. The antigen remains unidentified. The CDR3 has 12 residues. Germline-derived CDR1 and CDR2 are MNHEY and SVGEGT. Trimming shortened V by 4 bases and J by 8 bases, and 9 bases separated the two germline ends. The study enrolled ophthalmopathy donors with moderate-to-severe activity, CAS ≥3, NOSPECS ≥4 and duration under 3 months. The diagnosis was founded upon clinical symptoms, serum thyroxine, TRAb, thyroid ultrasound and orbital computed tomography. From fresh peripheral blood, 10 ml in volume, the PBMCs were obtained.

The TCR sequence derives from an adult man with Graves' ophthalmopathy. Sequenced material: peripheral blood. V usage is TRBV6-2 or TRBV6-3 and J usage is TRBJ2-1; D might be TRBD1 (5 bases). The CDR3 coding sequence is TGTGCCAGCAGTTTAGCAGGGTATGAGCAGTTCTTC. This gives the protein CASSLAGYEQFF.